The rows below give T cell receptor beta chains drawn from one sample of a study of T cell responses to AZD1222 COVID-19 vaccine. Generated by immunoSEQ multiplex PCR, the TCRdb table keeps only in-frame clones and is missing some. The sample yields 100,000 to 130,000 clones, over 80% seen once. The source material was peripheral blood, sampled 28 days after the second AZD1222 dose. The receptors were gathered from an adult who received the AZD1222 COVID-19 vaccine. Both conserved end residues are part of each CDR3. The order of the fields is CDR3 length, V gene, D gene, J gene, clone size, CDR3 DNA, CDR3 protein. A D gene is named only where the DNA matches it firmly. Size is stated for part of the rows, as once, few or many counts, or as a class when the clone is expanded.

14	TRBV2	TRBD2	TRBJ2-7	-	TGTGCCAGCAGAAGGGGGACTAGCGACTACGAGCAGTACTTC	CASRRGTSDYEQYF
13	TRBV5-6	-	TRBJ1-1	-	TGTGCCAGCAGCTTGGCCACAGCTGTTGAAGCTTTCTTT	CASSLATAVEAFF
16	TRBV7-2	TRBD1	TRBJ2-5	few	TGTGCCAGCAGCTTATTTCCCAGGGGGCGCCGTGAGACCCAGTACTTC	CASSLFPRGRRETQYF
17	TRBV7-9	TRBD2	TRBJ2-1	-	TGTGCCAGCAGCTTAGGCCACTCGGGGGGGTTTTTGGATGAGCAGTTCTTC	CASSLGHSGGFLDEQFF
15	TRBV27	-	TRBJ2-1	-	TGTGCCAGCAGGGGGGTCCGGGACACGGGGAATGAGCAGTTCTTC	CASRGVRDTGNEQFF
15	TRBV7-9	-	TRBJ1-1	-	TGTGCCAGCAGCTTAGCGACCGGACGGAACACTGAAGCTTTCTTT	CASSLATGRNTEAFF
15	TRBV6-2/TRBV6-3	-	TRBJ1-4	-	TGTGCCAGCAGTCCCCCGTCCACAACTAATGAAAAACTGTTTTTT	CASSPPSTTNEKLFF
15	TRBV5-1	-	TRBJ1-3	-	TGCGCCAGCAGCCCCGGAAGAGGGACGGGAAACACCATATATTTT	CASSPGRGTGNTIYF
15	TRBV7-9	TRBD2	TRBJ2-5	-	TGTGCCAGCAGCTTAGTGACTAGCGGGAGGGAGACCCAGTACTTC	CASSLVTSGRETQYF
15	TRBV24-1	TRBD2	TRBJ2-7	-	TGTGCCACCAGTGAGCGGACTAGCGGGGCCAGGGAGCAGTACTTC	CATSERTSGAREQYF
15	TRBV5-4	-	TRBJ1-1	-	TGTGCCAGCAGCTTGGGGGGGCGAGGGAACACTGAAGCTTTCTTT	CASSLGGRGNTEAFF
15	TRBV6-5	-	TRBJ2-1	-	TGTGCCAGCAGTTACTCGGGAGGCCCCTACAATGAGCAGTTCTTC	CASSYSGGPYNEQFF
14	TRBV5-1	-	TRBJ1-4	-	TGCGCCAGCAGCTCTGAGGACGGGAATGAAAAACTGTTTTTT	CASSSEDGNEKLFF
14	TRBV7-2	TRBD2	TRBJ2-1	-	TGTGCCAGCAGCTTCGGGGGGATTTGGAATGAGCAGTTCTTC	CASSFGGIWNEQFF
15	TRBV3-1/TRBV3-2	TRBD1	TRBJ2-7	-	TGTGCCAGCAGCCAAGGGGGACAGGGCCTCTACGAGCAGTACTTC	CASSQGGQGLYEQYF
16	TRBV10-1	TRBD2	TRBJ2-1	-	TGCGCCAGCAGTGAGGATCCAGCGGGGTCCTACAATGAGCAGTTCTTC	CASSEDPAGSYNEQFF
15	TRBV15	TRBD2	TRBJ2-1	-	TGTGCCACCAGCAGAGGCGGGGGGGCCCTGGATAAGCAGTTCTTC	CATSRGGGALDKQFF
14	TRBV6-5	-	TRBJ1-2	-	TGTGCCAGCAGCCGGGGAGGAGGAGTAACTGGCTACACCTTC	CASSRGGGVTGYTF
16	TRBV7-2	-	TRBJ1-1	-	TGTGCCAGCAGCCCAAGACAGGCCGCGGGGGGCACTGAAGCTTTCTTT	CASSPRQAAGGTEAFF
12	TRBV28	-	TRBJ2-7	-	TGTGCCAGCAGCCACGGGGCATACGAGCAGTACTTC	CASSHGAYEQYF
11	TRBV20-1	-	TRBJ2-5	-	TGCAGTGCTAGAAAACAAGAGACCCAGTACTTC	CSARKQETQYF
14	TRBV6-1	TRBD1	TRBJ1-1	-	TGTGCCAGCAGTGAGGTAACAGGGGCCACTGAAGCTTTCTTT	CASSEVTGATEAFF
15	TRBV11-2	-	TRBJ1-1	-	TGTGCCAGCAGCCGATGGATATCAGGTGACACTGAAGCTTTCTTT	CASSRWISGDTEAFF
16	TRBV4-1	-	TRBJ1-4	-	TGCGCCAGCAGCCAAGATGGTGGGCGAACTAATGAAAAACTGTTTTTT	CASSQDGGRTNEKLFF
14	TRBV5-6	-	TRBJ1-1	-	TGTGCCAGCAGCTTGGAGGGGTTGAACACTGAAGCTTTCTTT	CASSLEGLNTEAFF
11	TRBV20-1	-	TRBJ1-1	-	TGCAGTGCTCCCCTGAACACTGAAGCTTTCTTT	CSAPLNTEAFF
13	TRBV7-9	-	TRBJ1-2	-	TGTGCCAGCAGCCCCGGGCGCGCACGAGGCTACACCTTC	CASSPGRARGYTF